These 5 T cell receptor beta chains were all obtained from the same sample, sequenced in a study of T-cell reconstitution after alpha-beta-depleted transplantation in children. The library targeted TCRbeta and was prepared with unique molecular identifiers. TCRdb fed the PCR reads into MiXCR, producing one record per CDR3 protein. The sample lists about 230,000 distinct CDR3 sequences, more than 10% occurring once. Sequencing used PBMCs from the stem cell graft donor, obtained from the stem cell graft. These receptors came from a human donor who donated a stem cell graft to a child with acute lymphoblastic leukemia.

This clonotype was detected many times. V is TRBV27 and J is TRBJ1-1; no reliable D call. Trimming stripped 6 bases from V and 10 bases from J, with 24 bases between. From germline, CDR1 is MNHEY and CDR2 SMNVEV (reference sequence). This CDR3 is built from 15 residues. This CDR3 reads CASRLRWGGRERAFF. DNA for the CDR3: TGTGCCAGCAGGCTCAGGTGGGGAGGGCGAGAGAGAGCTTTCTTT.

The rearrangement links TRBV28 to TRBJ2-7; no clear D. This CDR3 region has 12 residues. Germline V CDR1 and CDR2: MDHEN, SYDVKM. V lost 2 bases and J lost 3, with 5 bases in between. The CDR3 DNA reads TGTGCCAGCAGTTTAACCCACTACGAGCAGTACTTC. Residues: CASSLTHYEQYF.

This clonotype was seen ten or more times. This chain joins TRBV20-1 and TRBJ2-1; 7 nucleotides line up with TRBD1. Germline CDR1 DFQATT, CDR2 SNEGSKA (reference sequence). V dropped 4 bases and J dropped 15; count of bases not matched to a gene: 12. CDR3 length: 12 amino acids. DNA for the CDR3: TGCAGTGCTAAGATGGGACAGTACCGTTCGTTCTTC. This sequence encodes CSAKMGQYRSFF.

This clonotype was observed at least ten times. The chain uses TRBV5-1 and TRBJ2-3; no firm D call. The V and J ends lost 2 bases and 3 bases respectively, with 10 bases between them. The CDR3 has 14 amino acids. From germline, CDR1 is SGHRS and CDR2 YFSETQ. DNA for the CDR3: TGCGCCAGCAGCTTCCTGGACGGAACAGATACGCAGTATTTT. Residues: CASSFLDGTDTQYF.

This clonotype came up many times. For the CDR3, the DNA is TGCAGTGCTATATTGGGACTAGCGGGAGTTGGGCCCTCCTACGAGCAGTACTTC. As protein: CSAILGLAGVGPSYEQYF. V gene TRBV20-1 combines with J gene TRBJ2-7, with 14 bases aligning to TRBD2. J gave up 0 bases and V 4 bases, and 11 bases lay outside the gene matches. There are 18 residues in the CDR3. CDR1 is DFQATT and CDR2 is SNEGSKA in the germline V gene (reference sequence).